The following is a T cell receptor beta chain sequence with its context. What this receptor recognizes is not known. Libraries were made using the immunoSEQ multiplex PCR assay. The multiplex PCR relied on a mix of 60 forward primers for TCR Vbeta segments and 13 reverse primers for TCR Jbeta segments. The CDR3 region of rearranged TCR beta genes was amplified from genomic DNA with a multiplex PCR assay. The amplified TCR beta libraries were sequenced on the Illumina HiSeq System as 87-base-pair reads. The paper's data handling went like this. In a later analysis, roughly 80 million unique TCR beta chains were counted across the approximately 620 repertoires, and about 10 million of these chains were shared by at least two donors. Raw reads were error-corrected and collapsed into unique sequences with a nearest-neighbor algorithm that merged closely related sequences to remove PCR and sequencing errors. Alignment of CDR3 sequences to IMGT reference sequences was used to assign V, D and J gene segments. Each retained sequence needed at least a six-nucleotide match to both a V gene segment and a J gene segment. Rearrangements were called productive when the CDR3 lacked stop codons and stayed in frame with V and J; all others were non-productive. CDR3 was defined according to IMGT convention as the region running from the second conserved V-encoded cysteine to the conserved J-encoded phenylalanine. The earlier analysis of more than 450 of the donors excluded sequences that lacked an unambiguous match to a single V gene segment. An earlier analysis of roughly 590 of the donors called V segments functional above 56.7% productive rearrangements and segregating when the between-donor standard deviation exceeded 5%. A statistical classification framework was built for diagnosing cytomegalovirus status from the catalog of TCR beta chain sequences. A later analysis assigned V and J genes by comparing TCR nucleotide sequences with IMGT/GENE-DB human TR gene sequences. A later analysis assigned CDR3 sequences and most-parsimonious VDJ recombination scenarios with the TCRdist pipeline. A later analysis defined each TCR beta chain by its CDR3 amino acid sequence plus V-gene family, and excluded reads lacking a unique V-gene family. To address suspected cross-contamination and a sequencing artifact, a later analysis removed several hundred highly shared, low-generation-probability nucleotide sequences. In a later analysis, a clonal expansion index was calculated for each public chain from normalized within-repertoire ranks of inferred template counts. Generation probabilities in a later analysis came from a VDJ recombination model fitted to out-of-frame rearrangements, and those results were checked against IGoR. In a later analysis, TCR-TCR, TCR-HLA and TCR-CMV co-occurrence was scored with hypergeometric tests, and a repertoire-size bias correction was applied to TCR pairs. In a later analysis, false discovery rates were estimated by permuting HLA or CMV assignments 20 times. A later analysis grouped co-occurring TCRs with DBSCAN, adding TCRdist sequence similarity when clustering within HLA-allele-positive subsets. Repertoires with fewer than 30,000 or more than 120,000 public chains, plus five repertoires with anomalous nucleotide sharing, were excluded from co-occurrence clustering. The source is immuneACCESS, and TCRdb retained only in-frame sequences with V and J called. Part of the clones is not carried over; for the studies checked, unresolved V genes explain less than half of this, and the remainder is unexplained. The DNA was the basis for D and trimming; V, J and clone size are from that table. The table for this sample records about 200,000 clones. Approximately 0.74% of the sample goes to the ten largest clones.

The cohort was made up of 500 to 800 healthy bone marrow donors. At the time of sampling, every cohort member was nominally healthy, though immune exposures that went unrecorded were likely present. The donor tested CMV seronegative, placing the donor among the 352 seronegative members of the cohort. Each donor provided a peripheral blood sample, and peripheral blood mononuclear cells were used for TCR beta sequencing. The Qiagen DNeasy Blood Extraction Kit was used to extract genomic DNA from the blood cell samples. These data are taken from a study of cytomegalovirus exposure and HLA in healthy donors (dated by TCRdb to 2015 to 2018). Regarding the research as a whole: An earlier analysis of 587 of the donors reported about 280 Gb of sequence data and about 120 million unique TCR beta sequences obtained from roughly 170 million T cells. Every discovery cohort repertoire had been produced on one sequencing platform. The later analysis used no new phenotypic data to find candidate immune exposures, relying instead on TCR beta sequences and their occurrence across donors. The study aimed to test whether signatures of past pathogen exposure could be identified by cataloging public T cell receptors. Of the 350 to 450 genotyped donors, approximately 81% were placed in the genetic ancestry cluster associated with self-reported Caucasian donors. Approximately 300 gigabases of sequencing data and 70 million to 95 million unique TCR sequences made up an early release that covered over 550 HLA-typed donors. To predict cytomegalovirus infection status, the study brought together high-throughput TCR immunosequencing, statistical association of individual TCRs with disease status, and machine learning. HLA typing covered class I and class II loci at four-digit resolution. The study used immunosequencing to profile the T cell repertoires of hundreds of subjects and linked those repertoires to cytomegalovirus serostatus. In addition to the first cohort of 500 to 850 subjects, a separate validation cohort of approximately 110 different subjects was used. Because of strong linkage in the cohort, five DR-DQ haplotypes were treated as single units for association and clustering. In a later genetic analysis, genome-wide SNP genotypes for about 60% of the 666 donors were used, and that subset was treated as a discovery cohort. Among 398 genotyped donors of the cohort, an average of roughly 240,000 unique TCR beta nucleotide sequences were sequenced per donor, around a sixth of them non-productive. Typing coverage differed by locus: A, B, C, DRB1 and DQB1 were typed in roughly 629-630 donors, DQA1 in 500 to 550, DPA1 in some 600, and DPB1 in 450 to 490. Alongside the repertoire data, information on donor age, sex, ethnicity and CMV serostatus was compiled. To study patterns of TCR occurrence, a later analysis re-analyzed previously published TCR beta repertoires from around 670 donors and added high-resolution HLA genotyping. An earlier analysis of several hundred of the donors used high-throughput TCR beta sequencing to judge whether each TCR beta V gene segment behaved as functional or pseudogenic.

The full study reports these points: The cohort was sequenced for TCR beta chains only, and without alpha or paired-chain data the features that could be detected were limited. The study listed 164 TCR beta chains as associated with cytomegalovirus. Broadly in line with IMGT annotations, most TCR beta V segments showed up in productive rearrangements about 87% or about 30% of the time in an earlier analysis of about 500 of the donors. CMV serostatus was the only immune exposure information available for the cohort. Specific HLA alleles were associated with 15,000 to 20,000 TCR beta sequences at a false discovery rate of 0.05 in a later analysis. Compared with the 666-donor mean, donors in an Asian-associated ancestry cluster had fewer N-insertions in productive TCRs, according to a later genetic analysis. Because counts were too low, 15 to 20 rarely observed V segments, including chromosome 9 orphons, were excluded from the earlier analysis of fewer than 650 of the donors. It was suggested by the authors that the approach could potentially be generalized to other disease states and immunological phenotypes. Cytomegalovirus status was reported to be diagnosed by the classifier with high specificity and sensitivity in both the original and validation cohorts. When HLA alleles, especially DR and DQ, strongly co-occurred, attributing TCR associations to individual alleles was difficult. According to a later analysis, TCR association rates differed among HLA loci, with DRB1 alleles showing the most associated TCRs and HLA-C alleles showing the fewest. Linkage disequilibrium might explain the correlated functional status among segregating V segments, but an unknown experimental factor could not be ruled out. Three of the identified cytomegalovirus-associated TCR beta chains were confirmed in vitro to be specific for cytomegalovirus antigens. While some public TCRs were present in many individuals, most TCR sequences turned up only very rarely across donors. Because HLA typing was unavailable for some donors at each locus, only the typed subset was used in association tests. A cluster of highly shared sequence variants was judged likely to represent a technical artifact of the sequencing pipeline. Some IMGT-functional V segments, including TRBV6-2 and TRBV6-3, could not be told apart with the 87-base-pair reads, so those segments were excluded. Several of the top co-occurrence clusters appeared to be linked to parvovirus B19, influenza, CMV and Epstein-Barr virus, according to a later analysis. A further reported finding was that TCR beta sequences accurately predicted the HLA-A and HLA-B alleles for most subjects in the first cohort. In a later analysis, HLA-associated TCR beta chains showed more clonal expansion and lower generation probabilities than non-associated chains that were equally common. The presence/absence analyses assumed that sequencing depth was roughly uniform across donors, and that assumption may not be true. An association between a missense DCLRE1C variant and V-gene and J-gene trimming of TCR beta chains was found in a later genetic analysis and replicated in an independent cohort. Most CMV-associated TCR beta chains appeared to be HLA-restricted in a later analysis, and the HLA associations seemed to be driven largely by CMV exposure.

Reading the germline V gene (reference sequence) gives CDR1 SGHNT and CDR2 YYREEE. The trim is 0 bases for V and 2 bases for J, with a gap of 8 bases between the germline ends. Taken from cysteine to phenylalanine, the CDR3 has 15 residues. The kept DNA is CDR3 alone, 45 bases in frame from the first base. This receptor chain uses TRBV5-4 and TRBJ2-2; D gene: possibly TRBD2, on 5 matching bases. This sequence was found in a boy aged 10-17 years in good health and CMV-seronegative. Sequencing was performed on PBMCs. The sequence in DNA is TGTGCCAGCAGCTTGGGACGGGGAAACACCGGGGAGCTGTTTTTT. It translates to CASSLGRGNTGELFF.